The clone carrying this TCR beta chain was seen at least ten times. Its cognate antigen is unknown. TCRdb fed the 5' RACE reads into MiXCR, producing one record per CDR3 protein. The table records 250,000 or so distinct CDR3 sequences, approximately 3.8% of them present only once. This CDR3 region has 16 residues. Between the trimmed V and J ends, which lost 1 base and 0 bases, there was a span of 9 bases. Germline CDR1 is MDHEN and CDR2 is SYDVKM. This entry comes from a study of T cells after yellow fever vaccination. The study, taken as a whole, reports: Contamination of FACS-sorted repertoires by abundant clonotypes from the bulk population could occur. The appearance of a small share of clonotypes in both CD4 and CD8 compartments was observed. Subsequent to the booster, the majority of primary-vaccination clones reappeared (roughly 96% CD4, about 90% CD8).

The TCR was taken from a young man who received the YFV17D yellow fever vaccine. Sequencing was performed on PBMCs, taken 15 days after the yellow fever booster vaccination. V is TRBV28 and J is TRBJ1-4; tentatively, D is TRBD1 (5 bases). This CDR3 is CASSLFGATTNEKLFF. The CDR3 region has the DNA TGTGCCAGCAGTTTATTTGGGGCGACAACTAATGAAAAACTGTTTTTT.